This TCR beta chain derives from a study of vaccination and CD4 T cells after COVID-19 (dated by TCRdb to 2021 to 2024). Turning to the overall study: SARS-CoV-2 positivity had been established in the convalescent patients by nasal swab PCR, and mild disease was recorded in under ten of these patients and severe disease in one. In the convalescent cohort there were six males and four females, among whom were two Hispanic individuals, seven Caucasians, two Asians and one multiracial person. The spike-specific CD4+ TCR repertoire was compared before and after mRNA vaccination in over nine COVID-19 convalescent patients and a handful of infection-naive healthy vaccine recipients. Participants received two doses of either the Pfizer-BioNTech BNT162b2 vaccine (n=8) or the Moderna mRNA-1273 vaccine (n=2). Control cultures received a CEFX viral epitope pool as the positive control, an HIV-1 Nef peptide pool as the negative control, or no peptide. The cultures were stimulated with overlapping spike peptide pools from SARS-CoV-2 and from the common cold coronaviruses HCoV-NL63, HCoV-OC43 and HCoV-229E. Post-COVID blood samples from convalescent patients were collected a median of 101 days after diagnosis, with a range of roughly 35 to 180 days. The time from the second vaccine dose to post-vaccine blood sampling had a median of around 72 days and ranged from about 12 to 241 days. Paper-wide results and their limitations: The study included relatively few convalescent patients and did not analyze early timepoints after natural infection. In convalescent patients, nearly all vaccine-specific clones (304 of 307) were found to be mono-reactive for SARS-CoV-2 spike rather than cross-reactive with common cold coronaviruses. The median count of SARS-CoV-2-reactive clonotypes went up from 20 to 25 after infection to 38 after vaccination, although the change was not significant. In convalescent patients, a median roughly 85% of post-vaccine SARS-CoV-2-reactive clones were detected only after vaccination, and vaccine-specific priming was suggested by this finding.

Its CDR3 holds 12 amino acids, cysteine through phenylalanine. The sequence is cut down to CDR3 DNA, 36 bases in frame from base 1. V is shortened by 1 base, J by 6 bases, and the region joining them spans 7 bases. CDR1 and CDR2 are drawn from the germline V gene (reference sequence): LNHDA, SQIVND. To note about this clonotype: The specificity of this receptor is unknown. No base-level quality is on record; no much larger clone is a single base apart.

This specimen's treatment or condition label, interpreted: roughly 10-day PBMC culture with coronavirus spike peptide pools or control peptides (ViraFEST assay). The ViraFEST assay, used in the study, expanded antigen-specific T cells with peptide pools and then identified the expanded clonotypes through TCR sequencing. Positive SARS-CoV-2 PCR tests in the convalescent patients dated from March to December 2020, before Alpha, Beta and Delta variants emerged in the United States. PBMCs were cultured at about 2 million per well in IMDM supplemented with around 5.5% human AB serum and around 10 IU/ml IL-2, with approximately 10 ug/ml peptide pools added. On days 3 and 7, half of the culture medium was replaced with fresh IL-2-containing medium. Once the cells had been in culture for over nine days, the EasySep CD4+ T cell isolation kit was used to isolate CD4+ T cells by negative selection. Ficoll-Paque Plus gradient centrifugation was used to isolate PBMCs from whole blood, and the isolated PBMCs were then either used fresh or cryopreserved at -140C. Culture conditions were generally each tested in triplicate wells.

Receptors were amplified or captured by PCR. TCR sequencing of DNA from cultured CD4+ T cells used the Oncomine TCR Beta short-read assay at the Johns Hopkins FTIC core. The QIAamp micro DNA kit was used to extract genomic DNA from the cultured CD4+ T cells. Oncomine TCR Beta libraries from cultured CD4+ T cells were pooled with unique dual indexes and sequenced on an Illumina iSeq 100. The published analysis was carried out like this. Non-productive sequences were filtered out, and CDR3s that did not start with C, did not end with F or W, or were shorter than 7 amino acids were discarded. Antigen-specific clonotypes were identified with the MANAFEST web application by comparing peptide-stimulated wells with reference and other culture wells. To be called positive, a clone needed an FDR below 0.05, an odds ratio above 5, and a productive frequency above 0.1% in at least two of three replicate wells. A clonotype was classed as cross-reactive if the clonotype showed significant expansion both in SARS-CoV-2 spike wells and in at least one common cold coronavirus spike condition. Levenshtein distances (stringdist) and unrooted phylogenetic trees (ape) in R version 3.6.1 were used to assess CDR3 homology. The public reads were quality trimmed at Q25 with fastp and then assembled into clones with MiXCR by TCRdb, keeping productive beta chains. Each CDR3 protein appears once, grouped with its most common genes and DNA. These V and J calls derive from TCRdb rather than the authors' analysis. The sample has over 15,000 distinct CDR3 sequences on record, roughly 49% of them singletons. The ten largest account for roughly 16% of the sample.

Sequenced here: CD4+ T cells from blood, cultured in vitro, sampled before SARS-CoV-2 vaccination. This clonotype was obtained from a human donor who had recovered from COVID-19. This chain is built from TRBV19 and TRBJ2-7; the D gene identity is not certain. The CDR3 protein sequence reads: CASSIVSSEQYF. The DNA sequence reads TGTGCCAGTAGTATAGTAAGTTCCGAGCAGTACTTC.